The clone carrying this T cell receptor beta chain was counted a few times. What it binds is not known. This specimen belongs to a study of beta chain features in type 1 diabetes. General observations from the study: Sequencing from cDNA could over-represent high-TCR-expressing cells. Here, the possible influence of HLA type (on TCRB rearrangement) remained unresolved.

V was shortened by 3 bases and J by 2 bases, with 15 bases between the two germline ends. Looked up from germline, CDR1 is SGHRS and CDR2 is YFSETQ. The CDR3 is made up of 15 amino acids. cDNA synthesis used the whole RNA isolate, giving expressed TCRB sequences. Libraries were prepared by immunoSEQ multiplex PCR; TCRdb keeps only in-frame clonotypes and omits some of them. The table lists 900,000 or so clones, around a sixth of them singletons, with around 0.02% in the top ten. CD4+ naive, central memory, regulatory and stem cell-like memory subsets were isolated by sorting on CD45RO/CCR7/CD25/CD127/CD95/CD27.

Sequencing was performed on naive CD4+ T cells from blood. The TCR originated in a woman under 30 in good health. This chain links TRBV5-1 with TRBJ2-7, with TRBD2 as a possible D gene (5 bases). The CDR3 bases are TGCGCCAGCAGCTCCGGACTGCCTTTCACCTACGAGCAGTACTTC. It translates to CASSSGLPFTYEQYF.